These 10 T cell receptor beta chains came from one sample sequenced in a study of prognosis after radiotherapy for stage I lung cancer. Genomic DNA served as the source from which two-round multiplex PCR generated TCR beta CDR3 amplicons. Round-one PCR had primers specific to each TRBV and TRBJ gene. One entry per CDR3 protein, called by TCRdb with MiXCR from the multiplex PCR reads. This table has about 35,000 distinct CDR3 sequences, approximately 32% appearing once. The specimen was PBMCs, collected before or after stereotactic body radiation therapy (not recorded which). The receptors stem from a donor aged 50 or older with non-small cell lung cancer.

Comments on this clonotype: Germline and junction disagree at one end, which may indicate a read error. The chain joins TRBV4-1 to TRBJ2-5; TRBD2 agrees at 12 bases. Germline values: CDR1 MGHRA, CDR2 YSYEKL. The CDR3 runs to 17 residues. Here the CDR3 DNA reads TGCGCCGGCAGCCAAGAGTGGCTAGCGGGGGGGCAGGAGACCCAGTACTTC. Translated, it gives CAGSQEWLAGGQETQYF.

V is TRBV12-3 or TRBV12-4 and J is TRBJ2-2, with unresolved D. The CDR3 extends over 14 amino acids. Trimming cost V 1 base and J 14 bases, with 17 bases left between them. The CDR3 coding sequence is TGTGCCAGCAGTTTAGGGAGTAACACCGTGGATCTGTTTTTT. This gives the protein CASSLGSNTVDLFF.

This clonotype occurred many times. This chain joins TRBV5-8 and TRBJ1-4; possible D gene TRBD1, 6 bases. CDR1 is SGHTS, CDR2 YDEGEE, per germline. The CDR3 is 16 amino acids. With 6 bases removed from V and 0 bases from J, the gap between germline ends came to 15 bases. The CDR3 DNA reads as TGTGCCAGCACCTCCGGACAGATTGCAACTAATGAAAAACTGTTTTTT. It translates to CASTSGQIATNEKLFF.

This clonotype has a count of ten or more. The rearrangement joins TRBV6-1 to TRBJ1-4, with D possibly TRBD1 on 6 matching bases. This CDR3 is built from 15 residues. Between the trimmed V and J ends, which lost 6 bases and 0 bases, there was a span of 11 bases. Looked up from germline, CDR1 is MNHNS and CDR2 is SASEGT. In nucleotides, the CDR3 is TGTGCCAGCAGCGTGGGGGCTGCAACTAATGAAAAACTGTTTTTT. Encoded protein: CASSVGAATNEKLFF.

Judged by abundance, this clonotype is medium-sized (0.01 to 0.1%). The genes are TRBV5-1 and TRBJ1-2, with 8 bases matching TRBD1. This CDR3 is built from 13 residues. The germline gives CDR1 SGHRS, CDR2 YFSETQ. V shed 0 bases and J 14 bases; nucleotides not matched to a gene: 9. CDR3 residues: CASSLARQGSWTF. The CDR3 DNA follows: TGCGCCAGCAGCTTGGCTAGACAGGGGTCGTGGACCTTC.

This clonotype has just a few counts. V and J are TRBV25-1 and TRBJ1-4; weak D call: TRBD1 (5 bases). The V and J ends lost 3 bases and 5 bases respectively, with 13 bases between them. There are 15 residues in the CDR3. Germline values: CDR1 MGHDK, CDR2 SYGVNS. DNA for the CDR3: TGTGCCAGCAGTGACCCGGGACGGGGAAATGAAAAACTGTTTTTT. This sequence encodes CASSDPGRGNEKLFF.

This clonotype showed up many times. The chain is built from TRBV4-3 and TRBJ2-2; 10 bases are a match to TRBD1. From germline, CDR1 is LGHNA and CDR2 YSLEER. This CDR3 has 16 residues. J gave up 4 bases and V 4 bases, and 6 bases lay outside the gene matches. CDR3 coding DNA: TGCGCCAGCAGCCCTGGACAGGGGGTTGTCACCGGGGAGCTGTTTTTT. It specifies CASSPGQGVVTGELFF.

This clonotype was detected only once. A read error likely explains this, since a far larger clone differs by one base. The gene calls are TRBV6-4 and TRBJ2-3; the D gene is possibly TRBD1 (5 bases). Looked up from germline, CDR1 is MRHNA and CDR2 is SNTAGT. Trimming cost V 6 bases and J 3 bases, with 13 bases left between them. The CDR3 length is 14 residues. In nucleotides, the CDR3 is TGTGCCAGCAGAGACAGTGTTGGTACAGATACGCAGTATTTT. It yields the protein CASRDSVGTDTQYF.

There are many counts of this clonotype. The rearrangement uses TRBV6-2 or TRBV6-3 and TRBJ1-5; tentatively, D is TRBD1 (5 bases). V was pared by 5 bases and J by 1 base, with 9 bases between. The CDR3 consists of 14 residues. Germline lookup yields CDR1 MNHEY and CDR2 SVGEGT. The CDR3 loop reads CASSEEGSNQPQHF. The CDR3 region has the DNA TGTGCCAGCAGTGAAGAGGGGAGCAATCAGCCCCAGCATTTT.

This clonotype showed up many times. The chain uses TRBV7-3 and TRBJ1-1; D is unresolved. Looked up from germline, CDR1 is SGHTA and CDR2 is FQGTGA. This CDR3 spans 14 amino acids. V dropped 4 bases and J dropped 1 base, with 10 bases sitting between them. Here the CDR3 reads CASSSGAPNTEAFF. Here the CDR3 DNA reads TGTGCCAGCAGCTCGGGAGCTCCGAACACTGAAGCTTTCTTT.